Listed here is a single T cell receptor (beta chain). TCRdb itself ran the RT-PCR reads through MiXCR, one entry per CDR3 protein. The table has about 960,000 distinct CDR3 sequences, more than 15% seen once. The record originates from a study of patients and donors after allogeneic stem cell transplantation. Unmatched junction bases numbered 20, after V lost 5 bases and J lost 4 bases. CDR3 length: 19 residues. The germline gives CDR1 SGHAT, CDR2 FQDESV (reference sequence). This receptor was identified in a human donor who was either an allogeneic HSCT recipient or a stem cell or donor lymphocyte infusion donor (not recorded which). It is not recorded whose cells these are; they may come from a transplant donor. The V gene is TRBV11-1, the J gene TRBJ2-1, with 7 nucleotides matching TRBD1. The sample was blood, either unsorted or a sorted T cell fraction (not recorded which). Here the CDR3 reads CASSKPRGHLDSTYNEQFF. In DNA, the CDR3 is TGTGCCAGCAGCAAACCGAGGGGGCACCTGGACAGCACGTACAATGAGCAGTTCTTC.